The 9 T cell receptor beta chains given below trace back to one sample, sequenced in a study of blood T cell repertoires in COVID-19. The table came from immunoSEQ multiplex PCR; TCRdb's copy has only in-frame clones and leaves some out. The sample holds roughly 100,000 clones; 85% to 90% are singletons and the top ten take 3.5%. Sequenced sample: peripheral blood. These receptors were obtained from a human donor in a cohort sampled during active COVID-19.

The CDR3 bases are TGTGCCAGCAGCTTGGAGGTCAGGGAAAATGAGCAGTTCTTC. This translates into CASSLEVRENEQFF. V gene TRBV5-6 combines with J gene TRBJ2-1; TRBD1 is a possible D gene (5 bases). Germline values: CDR1 SGHDT, CDR2 YYEEEE. The CDR3 has 14 residues. The V end was cut by 0 bases, the J end by 7 bases, with 11 bases between.

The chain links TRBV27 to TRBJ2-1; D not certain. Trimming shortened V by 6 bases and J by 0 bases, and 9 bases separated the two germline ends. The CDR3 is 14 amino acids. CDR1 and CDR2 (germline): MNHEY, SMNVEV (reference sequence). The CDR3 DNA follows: TGTGCCAGCAGACTGTTTAGCTCCTACAATGAGCAGTTCTTC. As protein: CASRLFSSYNEQFF.

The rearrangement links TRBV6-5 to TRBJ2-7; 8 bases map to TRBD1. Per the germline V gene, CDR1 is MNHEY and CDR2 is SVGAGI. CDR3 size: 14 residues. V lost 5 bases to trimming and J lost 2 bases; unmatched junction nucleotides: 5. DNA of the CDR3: TGTGCCAGCAGTCCCAGACAGGGGCCCTACGAGCAGTACTTC. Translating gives CASSPRQGPYEQYF.

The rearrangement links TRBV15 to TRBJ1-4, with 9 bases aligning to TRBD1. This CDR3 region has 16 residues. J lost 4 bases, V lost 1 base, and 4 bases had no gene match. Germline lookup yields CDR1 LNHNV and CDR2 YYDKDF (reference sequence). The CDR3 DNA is TGTGCCACCAGCAGAGGAGGGGGACAGGGTAATGAAAAACTGTTTTTT. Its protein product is CATSRGGGQGNEKLFF.

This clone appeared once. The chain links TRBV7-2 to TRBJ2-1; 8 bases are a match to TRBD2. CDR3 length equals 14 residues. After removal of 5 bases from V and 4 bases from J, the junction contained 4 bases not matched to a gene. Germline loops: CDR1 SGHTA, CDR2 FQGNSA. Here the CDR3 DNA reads TGTGCCAGCAGCCCCGGGACTAGTTACAATGAGCAGTTCTTC. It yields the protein CASSPGTSYNEQFF.

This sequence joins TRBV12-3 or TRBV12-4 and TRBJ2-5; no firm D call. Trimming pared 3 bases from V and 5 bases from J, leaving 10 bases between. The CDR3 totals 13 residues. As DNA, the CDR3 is TGTGCCAGCAGTTTCTATATGTGGGAGACCCAGTACTTC. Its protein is CASSFYMWETQYF.

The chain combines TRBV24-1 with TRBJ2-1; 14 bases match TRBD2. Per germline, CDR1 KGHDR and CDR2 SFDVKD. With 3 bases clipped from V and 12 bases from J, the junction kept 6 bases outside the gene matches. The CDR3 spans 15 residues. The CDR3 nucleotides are TGTGCCACCAGTGATACCCGGACTAGCGGGAGGCTGCAGTTCTTC. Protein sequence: CATSDTRTSGRLQFF.

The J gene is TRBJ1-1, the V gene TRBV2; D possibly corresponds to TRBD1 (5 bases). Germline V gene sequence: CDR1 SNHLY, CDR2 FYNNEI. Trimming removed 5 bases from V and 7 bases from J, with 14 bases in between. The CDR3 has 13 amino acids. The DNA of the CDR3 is TGTGCCAGCAGTAAAGGGGCAGGGATTGAAGCTTTCTTT. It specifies CASSKGAGIEAFF.

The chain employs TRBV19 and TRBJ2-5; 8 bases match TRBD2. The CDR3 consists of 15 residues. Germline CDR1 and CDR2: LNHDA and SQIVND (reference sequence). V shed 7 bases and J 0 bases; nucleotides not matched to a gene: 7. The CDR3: CASKEGGGNQETQYF. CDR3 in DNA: TGTGCCAGTAAGGAAGGCGGGGGGAACCAAGAGACCCAGTACTTC.